The 28 T cell receptor beta chains reported below all come from one sample, sequenced in a study of CDR3 diversity in severe acne. TCRdb re-called the PCR reads with MiXCR, one entry per CDR3 protein. Found here are around 94,000 distinct CDR3 sequences, 51% of them singletons; the top ten hold 9.5% to 15%. The sample was blood. The receptors derive from a male donor with acne.

The V gene is TRBV25-1, the J gene TRBJ1-1; 7 bases line up with TRBD1. V gave up 6 bases and J gave up 2 bases; unmatched junction bases: 3. Germline lookup yields CDR1 MGHDK and CDR2 SYGVNS. The CDR3 covers 13 residues. This chain's CDR3 is CASRGDSNTEAFF. CDR3 coding DNA: TGTGCCAGCAGAGGGGACAGCAACACTGAAGCTTTCTTT.

The chain employs TRBV28 and TRBJ2-3, with D possibly being TRBD1 or TRBD2 (5 bases each). V lost 3 bases and J lost 0, with 10 bases in between. This CDR3 is 15 amino acids long. Germline values: CDR1 MDHEN, CDR2 SYDVKM. CDR3 sequence reads: CASSFGDLSTDTQYF. CDR3 in DNA: TGTGCCAGCAGTTTCGGGGACCTGAGCACAGATACGCAGTATTTT.

CDR3 sequence (DNA): TGCGCCAGCAGTTGGAGGGGGGCCAATTCACCCCTCCACTTT. Translated, it gives CASSWRGANSPLHF. The chain combines TRBV10-2 with TRBJ1-6; perhaps TRBD1 as D (6 bases). The CDR3 has 14 residues. In germline, CDR1 is WSHSY, CDR2 SAAADI. V was cut by 5 bases and J by 7 bases, with 12 bases left in between.

This clonotype was seen at least ten times. The V gene is TRBV6-5, the J gene TRBJ1-1, with a weak D call TRBD1 (5 bases). V lost 9 bases to trimming and J lost 8 bases, with 7 bases between them. Germline CDR1 MNHEY, CDR2 SVGAGI. CDR3 size: 9 residues. For the CDR3, the DNA is TGTGCCAGAAGACAGGAAGCTTTCTTT. Its translation is CARRQEAFF.

This clonotype was observed many times. The chain recombines TRBV5-5 with TRBJ2-3; TRBD2 matches at 11 bases. The junction had 12 bases not matched to a gene; V was cut back by 6 bases and J by 0 bases. Germline CDR1 SGHKS, CDR2 YYEKEE (reference sequence). The CDR3 has 18 residues. The CDR3 DNA follows: TGTGCCAGCATAATTGGGACTAGCGGCCCCACTAGCACAGATACGCAGTATTTT. It encodes CASIIGTSGPTSTDTQYF.

This clonotype has just one count. The chain recombines TRBV7-3 with TRBJ2-3, with TRBD2 as a possible D gene (6 bases). The CDR3 consists of 16 residues. Trimming took off 5 bases at V and 1 base at J, with 16 bases between the two ends. Germline V gene lookup returns CDR1 SGHTA and CDR2 FQGTGA. The CDR3 bases are TGTGCCAGCAGCACGCGTCCTGGCGGGGGCACAGATACGCAGTATTTT. Translating gives CASSTRPGGGTDTQYF. Combining the CDR3 with reference TRBV7-3 and TRBJ2-3 gives the whole variable domain GAGVSQTPSNKVTEKGKYVELRCDPISGHTALYWYRQSLGQGPEFLIYFQGTGAADDSGLPNDRFFAVRPEGSVSTLKIQRTERGDSAVYLCASSTRPGGGTDTQYFGPGTRLTVL.

This clonotype was observed a few times. This chain connects TRBV20-1 to TRBJ1-2; 12 nucleotides align to TRBD1. This CDR3 contains 18 residues. The V gene end was trimmed by 3 bases and the J gene end by 4 bases; junction bases not matched to a gene: 15. The germline gives CDR1 DFQATT, CDR2 SNEGSKA (reference sequence). CDR3 in DNA: TGCAGTGCTAGTCGGGCCGGGACAGGGGGCTTTGAAGCCTATGGCTACACCTTC. Protein product: CSASRAGTGGFEAYGYTF.

On this clonotype itself: No DNA is shown, since the ends of the CDR3 on it are uncertain; the CDR3 is the one TCRdb lists. The chain links TRBV20-1 to TRBJ2-2. The CDR3 has 19 residues if both end residues are counted. CDR1 and CDR2 from the germline V gene are DFQATT and SNEGSKA (reference sequence). CDR3 sequence: CSANGLQVWLHLRFGELFF.

There are many counts of this clonotype. The rearrangement uses TRBV25-1 and TRBJ2-7, with 8 bases identical to TRBD2. Germline V gene sequence: CDR1 MGHDK, CDR2 SYGVNS. The V and J ends lost 3 bases and 5 bases, in that order; junction bases with no gene match: 12. CDR3 length equals 16 residues. CDR3 DNA: TGTGCCAGCAGTGACACCCAGGTCGCGGGAGGTAACGAGCAGTACTTC. This translates into CASSDTQVAGGNEQYF.

The chain is built from TRBV6-1 and TRBJ2-5, with unresolved D. Germline V gives CDR1 MNHNS, CDR2 SASEGT. The CDR3 extends over 14 amino acids. V was cut by 5 bases and J by 1 base, with 11 bases left in between. CDR3 residues: CASSPQHLQETQYF. CDR3 nucleotides: TGTGCCAGCAGTCCCCAACACCTCCAAGAGACCCAGTACTTC.

This clonotype appeared many times. This sequence joins TRBV20-1 and TRBJ2-1; TRBD2 agrees at 13 bases. J was trimmed by 6 bases and V by 4 bases; bases with no gene match: 6. CDR1 DFQATT and CDR2 SNEGSKA come from the germline V gene (reference sequence). This CDR3 region has 15 residues. CDR3 protein: CSATGLAGVGNEQFF. Here the CDR3 DNA reads TGCAGTGCTACCGGACTAGCGGGAGTCGGCAATGAGCAGTTCTTC.

The V gene is TRBV20-1, the J gene TRBJ2-7; 11 nucleotides line up with TRBD2. CDR1 is DFQATT, CDR2 SNEGSKA, per germline (reference sequence). V gave up 0 bases and J gave up 6 bases; unmatched junction bases: 19. There are 19 residues in the CDR3. This CDR3 is CSARDVTSGRGQGGGEQYF. The CDR3 DNA reads TGCAGTGCTAGAGATGTAACTAGCGGGAGAGGGCAGGGAGGCGGCGAGCAGTACTTC.

This clonotype was picked up many times. V is TRBV29-1 and J is TRBJ1-2; D unresolved. This CDR3 contains 8 residues. V was cut by 4 bases and J by 7 bases, with 1 base left in between. The germline V gene encodes CDR1 SQVTM and CDR2 ANQGSEA. The CDR3 spells CSVGGYTF. CDR3 sequence (DNA): TGCAGCGTTGGTGGCTACACCTTC.

V gene TRBV15 combines with J gene TRBJ1-6; D call uncertain. Trimming removed 5 bases at V and 0 bases at J, with 8 bases between. CDR1 and CDR2 (germline): LNHNV, YYDKDF (reference sequence). This CDR3 is 15 amino acids long. The CDR3 sequence: CATSSRNSYNSPLHF. As DNA, the CDR3 is TGTGCCACCAGCTCGAGGAACTCCTATAATTCACCCCTCCACTTT.

This clonotype was seen a handful of times. The chain combines TRBV7-9 with TRBJ1-6, with 7 positions matching TRBD1. The J segment lost 9 bases and the V segment lost 10 bases, leaving 9 bases of the junction unmatched. Germline CDR1 SEHNR, CDR2 FQNEAQ (reference sequence). The CDR3 sequence is 13 residues long. CDR3 sequence reads: CATGQALGSPLHF. The CDR3, as DNA: TGTGCCACCGGACAGGCCCTGGGTTCACCCCTCCACTTT. The variable domain in full, with the rest retrieved from reference TRBV7-9 and TRBJ1-6, is DTGVSQNPRHKITKRGQNVTFRCDPISEHNRLYWYRQTLGQGPEFLTYFQNEAQLEKSRLLSDRFSAERPKGSFSTLEIQRTEQGDSAMYLCATGQALGSPLHFGNGTRLTVT.

The CDR3 protein is CSVEQETQYF. CDR3 nucleotide sequence: TGCAGCGTTGAACAAGAGACCCAGTACTTC. The V and J genes are TRBV29-1 and TRBJ2-5; the D is unclear. The ends were cut back, 2 bases at V and 2 bases at J, with 0 bases in the middle. The CDR3 is 10 amino acids. Germline CDR1 is SQVTM and CDR2 is ANQGSEA.

This clonotype came up many times. The gene calls are TRBV19 and TRBJ2-1; 10 bases fit TRBD2. CDR3 length equals 14 residues. Germline trimming cut 8 bases from V and 5 bases from J; bases unmatched to any gene: 6. Germline CDR1 reads LNHDA; CDR2 reads SQIVND (reference sequence). The DNA for the CDR3 is TGTGCCAGTCGAGTAACTAGCGGGAACAATGAGCAGTTCTTC. Encoded protein: CASRVTSGNNEQFF.

This chain uses TRBV4-2 with TRBJ2-3, with 8 bases identical to TRBD2. CDR3 size: 19 residues. The germline V gene encodes CDR1 LGHNA and CDR2 YNFKEQ. The ends lost 3 bases at V and 5 bases at J; junction bases unmatched: 19. CDR3 DNA: TGTGCCAGCAGCCACCCCTCGATGGGAGCGGGGGCTTTCATAGATACGCAGTATTTT. This gives the protein CASSHPSMGAGAFIDTQYF.

This clonotype has a handful of counts. V gene TRBV2 combines with J gene TRBJ2-1; 9 bases map to TRBD2. Per the germline V gene, CDR1 is SNHLY and CDR2 is FYNNEI. V dropped 4 bases and J dropped 9; count of bases not matched to a gene: 4. The CDR3 consists of 13 residues. Written as DNA, the CDR3 is TGTGCCAGCAGTGGGACTAGCGTTCGTGAGCAGTTCTTC. It is translated as CASSGTSVREQFF.

This clonotype was counted many times. The chain links TRBV7-8 to TRBJ2-7; 8 positions match TRBD2. This CDR3 comprises 13 residues. Germline assignment: CDR1 SGHVS and CDR2 FQNEAQ. The junction had 4 bases not matched to a gene; V was cut back by 5 bases and J by 4 bases. The CDR3 reads CASSLTSGYEQYV. CDR3 in DNA: TGTGCCAGCAGCCTCACTAGCGGATACGAGCAGTACGTC.

Ten or more counts support this clonotype. The rearrangement joins TRBV30 to TRBJ1-3; D is uncertain. This CDR3 has 14 residues. Germline assignment: CDR1 GTSNPN and CDR2 SVGIG (reference sequence). Trimming removed 0 bases from V and 0 bases from J, with 6 bases in between. The CDR3 region is CAWSVFNSGNTIYF. CDR3 sequence (DNA): TGTGCCTGGAGTGTATTTAACTCTGGAAACACCATATATTTT.

This clonotype rates as medium-sized. The gene calls are TRBV7-6 and TRBJ2-7; no clear D. Looked up from germline, CDR1 is SGHVS and CDR2 is FNYEAQ. V was shortened by 2 bases and J by 6 bases, with 14 bases between the two germline ends. CDR3 size: 14 residues. Here the CDR3 DNA reads TGTGCCAGCAGCTTATCTGGATATGACTCCGAGCAGTACTTC. Translating it yields CASSLSGYDSEQYF.

V usage is TRBV15 and J usage is TRBJ1-3; 8 nucleotides agree with TRBD1. The CDR3 sequence is 14 residues long. The V and J ends lost 5 bases and 4 bases, in that order; junction bases with no gene match: 4. Per germline, CDR1 LNHNV and CDR2 YYDKDF (reference sequence). CDR3 nucleotides: TGTGCCACCAGCTTGGACAGGGCGGGAAACACCATATATTTT. This translates into CATSLDRAGNTIYF.

The chain has TRBV24-1 and TRBJ2-5; D possibly corresponds to TRBD2 (6 bases). Trimming took 0 bases from V and 4 from J, leaving 11 bases between them. The CDR3 spans 15 residues. CDR1 and CDR2 (germline): KGHDR, SFDVKD. CDR3: CATSDLGGNRETQYF. For the CDR3, the DNA is TGTGCCACCAGTGATTTGGGGGGGAACAGAGAGACCCAGTACTTC.

The table lists this clonotype with many counts. This chain joins TRBV5-4 and TRBJ1-2, with 8 bases fitting TRBD1. This CDR3 contains 14 residues. Germline V gene data show CDR1 as SGHNT and CDR2 as YYREEE (reference sequence). V gave up 4 bases and J gave up 3 bases; unmatched junction bases: 5. CDR3 nucleotide sequence: TGTGCCAGCAGCAGTCACAGGGGGGACTATGGCTACACCTTC. Translated, it gives CASSSHRGDYGYTF.

This clonotype occurred once. V is TRBV20-1 and J is TRBJ2-7; D may correspond to TRBD1 or TRBD2 (6 bases each). Per the germline V gene, CDR1 is DFQATT and CDR2 is SNEGSKA (reference sequence). The CDR3 has 11 residues. Trimming pared 7 bases from V and 6 bases from J, leaving 13 bases between. The CDR3 spells CSEPGAGEQYF. CDR3 DNA: TGCAGTGAACCGGGGGCTGGCGAGCAGTACTTC.

The rearrangement uses TRBV30 and TRBJ2-7; D might be TRBD1 (6 bases). The CDR3 sequence is 13 residues long. CDR1 is GTSNPN, CDR2 SVGIG, per germline (reference sequence). The CDR3 loop is CAWSPHPGTPSLV. In nucleotides, the CDR3 is TGTGCCTGGAGTCCACATCCCGGGACACCTAGCCTGGTC.

The table lists this clonotype with a count of one. J is TRBJ2-3 and V is TRBV29-1; D is perhaps TRBD2 (5 bases). From germline, CDR1 is SQVTM and CDR2 ANQGSEA. The CDR3 extends over 14 amino acids. V gave up 7 bases and J gave up 6 bases, with 20 bases separating them. CDR3 sequence reads: CSGYIVGAADTQYF. The CDR3 nucleotides read TGCAGCGGGTATATAGTGGGAGCCGCGGATACGCAGTATTTT.